This TCR beta chain appears in the sequencing data of a study of shared clonotypes between healthy human individuals. General observations from the study: There were few donors, and this limited the genetic and exposure-history diversity represented. For naive CD4 cells, roughly 5% of clonotypes were shared across several donors. Researchers sampled only blood; tissue repertoires likely differ.

Naive CD8 isolation took CD45RO-negative cells positively selected for CCR7 and excluded terminally differentiated effector memory CD45RA+ cells. The table came from immunoSEQ multiplex PCR; TCRdb's copy has only in-frame clones and leaves some out. The sample has roughly 2,000,000 clones; approximately 92% are singletons. Details on this clone: No antigen is known for it.

The V gene end was trimmed by 3 bases and the J gene end by 2 bases; junction bases not matched to a gene: 1. CDR3 size: 14 residues. Per the germline V gene, CDR1 is SGHVS and CDR2 is FNYEAQ. The chain has TRBV7-6 and TRBJ1-1, with TRBD1 identical over 9 bases. The sample was naive CD8+ T cells from PBMCs. This clonotype was sampled from a man aged 18 to 30 in good health. Some clones in this sample may be carry-over from other donors' samples. CDR3 coding DNA: TGTGCCAGCAGCTTGGACAGGGGAAACACTGAAGCTTTCTTT. Protein sequence: CASSLDRGNTEAFF.